This paragraph reports one T cell receptor (beta chain). Its antigen is undetermined. This sample was included in a study of T cells in localized non-small cell lung cancer. Points from the study as a whole: The appearance of a median approximately 57 of the top 100 tumor clones was seen in adjacent lung. Among blood samples, higher T cell density accompanied longer overall survival. Uninvolved adjacent lung showed the highest T cell clonality, exceeding tumor.

The V end was cut by 2 bases, the J end by 2 bases, with 16 bases between. CDR3 size: 16 residues. Germline V CDR1 and CDR2: SGHRS, YFSETQ. Repertoires were generated with immunoSEQ multiplex PCR, while TCRdb's copy carries only in-frame clones and drops some. The sample includes roughly 61,000 clones, roughly 81% of them seen just once. The starting material was PBMCs, obtained before any cancer treatment. The V call is TRBV5-1, the J call TRBJ2-5; the D call may be TRBD1 or TRBD2 (7 bases each). The TCR originated in a man aged 40 to 69 with stage II lung adenocarcinoma. The CDR3 sequence is CASSLNRGGTQETQYF. The CDR3 DNA follows: TGCGCCAGCAGCTTAAACAGGGGAGGGACGCAAGAGACCCAGTACTTC. The full variable domain, in which reference TRBV5-1 and TRBJ2-5 provide the parts outside the CDR3, is KAGVTQTPRYLIKTRGQQVTLSCSPISGHRSVSWYQQTPGQGLQFLFEYFSETQRNKGNFPGRFSGRQFSNSRSEMNVSTLELGDSALYLCASSLNRGGTQETQYFGPGTRLLVL.